A selection of T cell receptor beta chains follows, all from one sample in a study of shared clonotypes between healthy human individuals. The data were produced by immunoSEQ multiplex PCR, yet TCRdb's version contains in-frame clones alone and is incomplete. The sample contains hundreds of thousands of clones, 95% to 98% of which appear only once. Sequencing was done on a sample of naive CD8+ T cells sorted from blood. The source of these receptors is a man aged 25 to 40 in good health. Both conserved end residues are part of each CDR3. Each record gives: J gene, clone size, V gene, CDR3 protein. Expanded clones are given a class, and other clones once, few, many or no size at all.

J: TRBJ2-5
size: .
V: TRBV29-1
CDR3: CSVNGSPQETQYF

J: TRBJ2-3
size: .
V: TRBV29-1
CDR3: CSVYADDFGDTQYF

J: TRBJ2-7
size: .
V: TRBV28
CDR3: CASSRLADSYEQYF

J: TRBJ2-1
size: .
V: TRBV7-9
CDR3: CASSFRGERVGEQFF

J: TRBJ2-2
size: .
V: TRBV29-1
CDR3: CSVGPSHLGELFF

J: TRBJ2-7
size: .
V: TRBV15
CDR3: CATSIGTGAAYEQYF

J: TRBJ2-7
size: .
V: TRBV15
CDR3: CATRSVGGSYEQYF

J: TRBJ1-2
size: .
V: TRBV19
CDR3: CASNPGGPDYGYTF

J: TRBJ2-3
size: .
V: TRBV28
CDR3: CASSQAPGYDTQYF

J: TRBJ1-2
size: .
V: TRBV29-1
CDR3: CSVESGFGYGYTF

J: TRBJ2-1
size: once
V: TRBV30
CDR3: CAWRLFPGVAYNEQFF

J: TRBJ1-2
size: .
V: TRBV4-3
CDR3: CASSQDRGGYGYTF

J: TRBJ2-2
size: .
V: TRBV4-1
CDR3: CASSHRINTGELFF

J: TRBJ2-5
size: .
V: TRBV9
CDR3: CASSAGYSETQYF

J: TRBJ2-4
size: .
V: TRBV28
CDR3: CASSGGALAKNIQYF

J: TRBJ2-5
size: .
V: TRBV27
CDR3: CASSLSIGIGETQYF

J: TRBJ2-3
size: .
V: TRBV7-9
CDR3: CASSLEGPSNNYTQYF

J: TRBJ1-2
size: .
V: TRBV19
CDR3: CASSPGRRYGYTF

J: TRBJ2-2
size: .
V: TRBV9
CDR3: CASSVENTGELFF

J: TRBJ2-7
size: .
V: TRBV7-6
CDR3: CASSLGGFADEQYF

J: TRBJ1-1
size: .
V: TRBV7-9
CDR3: CASSSSLRGTEAFF

J: TRBJ2-5
size: .
V: TRBV7-9
CDR3: CASSQAQWAETQYF

J: TRBJ2-7
size: .
V: TRBV7-6
CDR3: CASSLEGTHSYEQYF

J: TRBJ2-1
size: .
V: TRBV6-1
CDR3: CASSELGSSSYNEQFF

J: TRBJ1-1
size: .
V: TRBV29-1
CDR3: CSGRWTGEAFF

J: TRBJ2-7
size: once
V: TRBV27
CDR3: CASSRTAHYYEQYF

J: TRBJ2-1
size: .
V: TRBV29-1
CDR3: CSVGPTNEQFF

J: TRBJ2-1
size: .
V: TRBV19
CDR3: CASSIQRGSYNEQFF

J: TRBJ2-1
size: once
V: TRBV25-1
CDR3: CASSEREAGNYNEQFF

J: TRBJ2-7
size: .
V: TRBV4-1
CDR3: CASSQDGTNYYEQYF

J: TRBJ1-2
size: once
V: TRBV6-6
CDR3: CASRDDRDHYGYTF

J: TRBJ2-7
size: once
V: TRBV29-1
CDR3: CSVEGTREYEQYF

J: TRBJ2-1
size: .
V: TRBV9
CDR3: CASSVASSNEQFF

J: TRBJ2-7
size: .
V: TRBV5-4
CDR3: CASSLAGTYEQYF

J: TRBJ2-1
size: .
V: TRBV29-1
CDR3: CSVETSGSYNEQFF

J: TRBJ2-1
size: .
V: TRBV28
CDR3: CASSLPRQRANEQFF

J: TRBJ2-5
size: .
V: TRBV13
CDR3: CASSLWVQETQYF

J: TRBJ1-1
size: .
V: TRBV29-1
CDR3: CSVAAGENTEAFF

J: TRBJ2-1
size: .
V: TRBV11-2
CDR3: CASSLFASNEQFF

J: TRBJ2-5
size: .
V: TRBV29-1
CDR3: CSVEWSFQRETQYF

J: TRBJ2-4
size: .
V: TRBV4-1
CDR3: CASSQPYSGLAKNIQYF

J: TRBJ2-7
size: .
V: TRBV7-2
CDR3: CASSLAGVYEQYF

J: TRBJ1-5
size: .
V: TRBV28
CDR3: CASSFRGQGGQPQHF

J: TRBJ1-4
size: once
V: TRBV4-1
CDR3: CASSQDPGTANEKLFF

J: TRBJ2-7
size: .
V: TRBV29-1
CDR3: CSVVGGDRYEQYF

J: TRBJ2-3
size: .
V: TRBV9
CDR3: CASRHGTGEITDTQYF

J: TRBJ2-7
size: .
V: TRBV21-1
CDR3: CASSKKWDRGPRPDEQYF

J: TRBJ2-7
size: .
V: TRBV28
CDR3: CASRLTGTLSYEQYF

J: TRBJ2-1
size: .
V: TRBV27
CDR3: CASSGLAGNNEQFF

J: TRBJ2-7
size: .
V: TRBV5-1
CDR3: CASSFPRDRGGYEQYF

J: TRBJ2-7
size: .
V: TRBV2
CDR3: CASSAAVGSYEQYF

J: TRBJ2-1
size: .
V: TRBV4-1
CDR3: CASSQVVTAYNEQFF

J: TRBJ1-1
size: .
V: TRBV5-1
CDR3: CASSSGAKSQTEAFF